The TCR beta chain under discussion was sequenced for a study of T cell responses to AZD1222 COVID-19 vaccine. Profiled with immunoSEQ multiplex PCR; TCRdb holds only in-frame clones, not every one. The sample includes 90,000 to 100,000 clones, approximately 91% of them seen just once. V lost 0 bases and J 3 bases, leaving 6 bases between the germline ends. The CDR3 is 13 residues long. Germline loops: CDR1 GTSNPN, CDR2 SVGIG (reference sequence). Study-wide points: Vaccine-related CD4 TCRs covered spike, predominating at 160-218 and 743-854. Spike-specific TCR repertoires showed rising breadth and depth after two AZD1222 doses. Baseline seropositivity characterized only 5 or 6 AZD1222 recipients. As reported, nearly half of all spike-specific TCRs target variant regions that are unmutated.

On this clone itself: Its antigen is not known.

The TCR comes from an adult who received the AZD1222 COVID-19 vaccine. The genes are TRBV30 and TRBJ1-5; D remains unclear. The source material was peripheral blood, sampled 28 days after the second AZD1222 dose. The chain's CDR3 is CAWSVQFNQPQHF. The CDR3 DNA sequence: TGTGCCTGGAGTGTACAGTTCAATCAGCCCCAGCATTTT.